This T cell receptor beta chain was retrieved from a study of shared clonotypes between healthy human individuals (TCRdb year 2020). About the investigation overall: The cohort comprised two women and a few men aged 18 to 49 years. Blood TCR repertoires of about 5 healthy adults were deeply sequenced to estimate repertoire size and the extent of clonotype sharing between individuals. Libraries were prepared and TCR repertoires were sequenced by different laboratories using diverse techniques, in order to increase sequencing depth and limit assay-specific biases. Per donor, leukapheresis produced somewhere between about 0.94 and 9.5 billion PBMCs. The paper's findings and limits, for the study overall: Pairwise subsampling led to the expectation that sequencing depth would affect the degree of clonotype sharing among donors. Because the study included only a small number of donors, the genetic and exposure-history diversity represented was limited. Sampling was limited to blood, and TCR repertoires in tissue likely differ from TCR repertoires in blood.

Donors were healthy HIV-negative adults with no recently reported acute infections or vaccinations. Only Caucasian adults living in Nashville, Tennessee, USA were represented among the donors. For unsorted samples, about 90 million PBMCs were counted, and genomic DNA was extracted using the QIAamp DNA Blood Mini kit. Blood was obtained by leukapheresis, after which PBMCs were separated by Ficoll-Histopaque density gradient centrifugation and cryopreserved in liquid nitrogen vapor phase. Reading from cysteine to phenylalanine, the CDR3 counts 15 amino acids. This entry keeps only the CDR3 DNA: 45 bases, framed from base 1. V and J are trimmed by 6 bases and 3 bases, and the gene matches miss 8 bases of the junction. The germline V gene provides CDR1 MNHEY and CDR2 SVGAGI. Using the deep immunoSEQ assay, TCR CDR3 regions were amplified from genomic DNA by multiplex PCR. Genomic DNA extracted from each cell subset was distributed evenly over all wells of several immunoSEQ 96-well plates, and each plate served as one replicate. For unsorted PBMC, 250 to 300 ng of genomic DNA, equivalent to roughly 30,000 T cell genomes, went into each replicate PCR. Ten immunoSEQ deep assay plates were used to sequence the unsorted PBMC genomic DNA. Purified libraries were quantified with a Qubit 3.0 fluorometer, sized on a Bioanalyzer 2100, and re-quantified with the KAPA Library Quantification kit. Each immunoSEQ 96-well plate was sequenced on its own single-read 150-cycle Illumina NextSeq 550 flow cell. As for how the authors treated the data: Because the immunoSEQ output held only junctional sequences and lacked quality scores, the filtering could not match the filtering applied to full-length reads. Sequences were annotated with PyIR, a Python wrapper for IgBLAST v1.9, and V/J genes and CDR3 were assigned using IMGT germline references. Reads with weak V/J assignments (E-value above 1e-6), missing CDR3, stop codons, out-of-frame junctions, or ambiguous translated residues were removed. V3J clonotypes were defined by identical inferred V gene, J gene, and CDR3 amino acid sequence. Percentage overlap between repertoires was computed as shared unique clonotypes divided by the size of the smaller repertoire. RTK rarefaction, the Chao1 estimator, and Recon v2.1 estimates of unobserved clonotypes were used to assess repertoire richness. TCRdb's version of the immuneACCESS table is confined to in-frame rearrangements and falls short of the full clone set. An unresolved V gene accounts for under half of the shortfall where checked; the remainder is of unknown origin. The DNA was the basis for D and trimming; V, J and clone size are from that table. The sample data list approximately 440,000 clones, and roughly three quarters of these were observed just once. Approximately 12% of the sample belongs to the ten largest clones.

This clone was observed once. Its antigen target is currently unknown. No base qualities exist here, and no much larger clone lies one base off it. This chain joins TRBV6-5 to TRBJ2-3, and 8 junction bases match TRBD2. The sequence derives from a woman between 40 and 55 years old in good health. Some clones in this sample may be carry-over from other donors' samples. Material for sequencing was PBMCs. The nucleotide sequence is TGTGCCAGCAGCCTGGTAGCGGGACGGACAGATACGCAGTATTTT. This yields the protein CASSLVAGRTDTQYF.